Below are 18 T cell receptor beta chains sequenced from a single sample in a study of blood T cell repertoires in COVID-19. Repertoires were generated with immunoSEQ multiplex PCR, while TCRdb's copy carries only in-frame clones and drops some. The sample consists of roughly 200,000 clones, about 85% of them appearing once. The sample consisted of peripheral blood. These receptors were obtained from a woman in her sixties with acute or convalescent COVID-19.

J is TRBJ2-2 and V is TRBV5-1, with a weak D call TRBD1 (6 bases). This CDR3 is 15 amino acids long. Germline values: CDR1 SGHRS, CDR2 YFSETQ. Trimming pared 4 bases from V and 3 bases from J, leaving 13 bases between. CDR3 bases: TGCGCCAGCAGCCGGCGGGCAGGGGACACCGGGGAGCTGTTTTTT. Translation: CASSRRAGDTGELFF.

CDR3 nucleotide sequence: TGCGCCAGCAGTGTTGGGAGACCAAATGGCTACACCTTC. Translation gives CASSVGRPNGYTF. The J gene is TRBJ1-2, the V gene TRBV10-2; no clear D. V was trimmed by 4 bases and J by 6 bases, leaving 12 bases between them. Germline CDR1 and CDR2: WSHSY and SAAADI. This CDR3 has 13 amino acids.

This sequence joins TRBV30 and TRBJ2-1; TRBD2 matches 8 bases. The CDR3 runs 13 residues. Unmatched junction bases numbered 7, after V lost 7 bases and J lost 5 bases. CDR1 and CDR2 (germline): GTSNPN, SVGIG (reference sequence). The CDR3 DNA reads as TGTGCCTTAACTAGCGGCGTAGACAATGAGCAGTTCTTC. This codes for CALTSGVDNEQFF.

The rearrangement joins TRBV10-3 to TRBJ2-7; the match to TRBD2 covers 12 bases. This CDR3 comprises 16 residues. V lost 6 bases, J lost 0 bases, and 6 bases stayed unmatched. From germline, CDR1 is ENHRY and CDR2 SYGVKD. The CDR3 sequence: CAIRWTSGANSYEQYF. CDR3 bases: TGTGCCATCAGATGGACTAGCGGGGCCAACTCCTACGAGCAGTACTTC.

The chain links TRBV24-1 to TRBJ2-1, with 8 nucleotides matching TRBD2. The CDR3 is made up of 15 amino acids. The junction had 9 bases not matched to a gene; V was cut back by 5 bases and J by 7 bases. Germline V gene data show CDR1 as KGHDR and CDR2 as SFDVKD. The DNA of the CDR3 is TGTGCCACCAGTGCTACGGGGACTAGGAGTAATGAGCAGTTCTTC. Protein sequence: CATSATGTRSNEQFF.

This rearrangement joins TRBV6-5 to TRBJ2-7, with 8 bases that match TRBD1. The CDR3 loop spans 13 amino acids. V shed 6 bases and J 6 bases; nucleotides not matched to a gene: 7. Germline V CDR1 and CDR2: MNHEY, SVGAGI. The DNA of the CDR3 is TGTGCCAGCAGCTCTACAGGGGGAAGCGAGCAGTACGTC. Protein sequence: CASSSTGGSEQYV.

CDR3 sequence reads: CASSQQAYGYTF. DNA for the CDR3: TGCGCCAGCAGTCAACAGGCTTATGGCTACACCTTC. The chain has TRBV23-1 and TRBJ1-2; no definite D call. TRBV23-1 is an ORF, and what it does is uncertain. The V end was cut by 2 bases, the J end by 5 bases, with 6 bases between. CDR3 length equals 12 residues.

The genes are TRBV27 and TRBJ2-7; 8 nucleotides line up with TRBD1. The CDR3 is made up of 15 amino acids. Germline V gene data show CDR1 as MNHEY and CDR2 as SMNVEV (reference sequence). V was clipped by 2 bases and J by 4 bases; unmatched bases: 7. CDR3 DNA: TGTGCCAGCAGTTTACTCAGGGGGCTCGAGTACGAGCAGTACTTC. Protein product: CASSLLRGLEYEQYF.

The table lists this clone with a count of one. The chain links TRBV6-5 to TRBJ1-1; 10 positions match TRBD1. V trimming: 5 bases; J trimming: 0 bases; junction bases outside the gene matches: 3. Germline V gives CDR1 MNHEY, CDR2 SVGAGI. The CDR3 totals 15 residues. CDR3 sequence: CASSLTGGVNTEAFF. CDR3 DNA sequence: TGTGCCAGCAGTCTGACAGGGGGCGTGAACACTGAAGCTTTCTTT.

The chain couples TRBV19 to TRBJ1-1; 8 positions agree with TRBD1. CDR1 and CDR2 from the germline V gene are LNHDA and SQIVND (reference sequence). J gave up 3 bases and V 7 bases, and 10 bases lay outside the gene matches. The CDR3 runs to 15 residues. CDR3 coding DNA: TGTGCCAGTAACCTTGACAGGGGTGGGTACACTGAAGCTTTCTTT. Its translation is CASNLDRGGYTEAFF.

A single count supports this clone. The chain combines TRBV19 with TRBJ2-1; tentative D call: TRBD2 (5 bases). In germline, CDR1 is LNHDA, CDR2 SQIVND (reference sequence). This CDR3 has 14 residues. The V end lost 7 bases, the J end lost 4 bases, and 14 bases lay between the germline ends. CDR3 nucleotide sequence: TGTGCCAGTACTGAGCGGATAAGTTACAATGAGCAGTTCTTC. Protein sequence: CASTERISYNEQFF.

CDR3 sequence: CASSLESSGNYNEQFF. CDR3 nucleotides: TGCGCCAGCAGCTTGGAGTCTAGCGGGAACTACAATGAGCAGTTCTTC. The chain uses TRBV5-1 and TRBJ2-1, with 9 bases aligning to TRBD2. The CDR3 contains 16 residues. Germline values: CDR1 SGHRS, CDR2 YFSETQ. V gave up 0 bases and J gave up 3 bases; unmatched junction bases: 4.

V gene TRBV27 combines with J gene TRBJ2-7; 9 positions agree with TRBD2. The CDR3 runs 17 residues. Germline-derived CDR1 and CDR2 are MNHEY and SMNVEV (reference sequence). The ends lost 5 bases at V and 2 bases at J; junction bases unmatched: 13. CDR3 DNA sequence: TGTGCCAGCAGTGCCGTTCGCGCTAGCGGGATAACCTACGAGCAGTACTTC. Residues: CASSAVRASGITYEQYF.

CDR3 in DNA: TGTGCCAGCAGCTCCGGGGCTAACTATGGCTACACCTTC. It encodes CASSSGANYGYTF. The V call is TRBV6-5, the J call TRBJ1-2; D remains ambiguous. The CDR3 has 13 amino acids. CDR1 is MNHEY, CDR2 SVGAGI, per germline. Trimming took 6 bases from V and 0 from J, leaving 8 bases between them.

The chain has TRBV11-2 and TRBJ2-2; tentative D call: TRBD2 (5 bases). Germline V CDR1 and CDR2: SGHAT, FQNNGV. CDR3 length equals 15 residues. Between the trimmed V and J ends, which lost 3 bases and 0 bases, there was a span of 8 bases. CDR3 sequence reads: CASSFGETNTGELFF. The CDR3 nucleotides read TGTGCCAGCAGCTTCGGGGAGACGAACACCGGGGAGCTGTTTTTT.

This chain links TRBV5-1 with TRBJ2-1; 13 bases line up with TRBD2. CDR3 length equals 17 residues. CDR1 is SGHRS and CDR2 is YFSETQ in the germline V gene. V gave up 4 bases and J gave up 2 bases; unmatched junction bases: 6. CDR3 nucleotides: TGCGCCAGCAGCAGATCACTAGCGGGAGGGACCTACAATGAGCAGTTCTTC. It codes for CASSRSLAGGTYNEQFF.

The V gene is TRBV10-3, the J gene TRBJ2-1, with D maybe TRBD2 (5 bases). The CDR3 extends over 13 amino acids. V was pared by 6 bases and J by 6 bases, with 12 bases between. CDR1 and CDR2 from the germline V gene are ENHRY and SYGVKD. This chain's CDR3 is CAISPGTRNEQFF. In nucleotides, the CDR3 is TGTGCCATCAGCCCGGGAACCCGCAATGAGCAGTTCTTC.

The chain employs TRBV5-1 and TRBJ2-1, with 9 bases aligning to TRBD2. This CDR3 spans 17 amino acids. V dropped 1 base and J dropped 1; count of bases not matched to a gene: 6. Germline assignment: CDR1 SGHRS and CDR2 YFSETQ. CDR3 nucleotide sequence: TGCGCCAGCAGCTTGTTTTTAGCGGGGGCATCCTACAATGAGCAGTTCTTC. It translates to CASSLFLAGASYNEQFF.